Below are 18 T cell receptor beta chains sequenced from a single sample in a study of a mutant IDH1 vaccine in newly diagnosed glioma. Their cognate antigens are unknown. Stated time point: week 5, during vaccination. What each vaccine dose contained was 300 ug of mutant IDH1 20-mer peptide, accompanied by topical imiquimod. The table came from immunoSEQ multiplex PCR; TCRdb's copy has only in-frame clones and leaves some out. The repertoire has about 38,000 clones, approximately 78% of them found once; the top ten carry over 4.5%. The source material was PBMCs, sampled from a glioma patient whose treatment included an IDH1 peptide vaccine. The source is a man aged 40-55 years with glioma.

The V gene is TRBV5-4, the J gene TRBJ1-4; D unresolved. V lost 4 bases, J lost 0 bases, and 10 bases lay in between. Germline values: CDR1 SGHNT, CDR2 YYREEE (reference sequence). The CDR3 is made up of 15 amino acids. CDR3 in amino acids: CASSHGGSTNEKLFF. In DNA, the CDR3 is TGTGCCAGCAGCCACGGTGGGTCAACTAATGAAAAACTGTTTTTT.

CDR3 in DNA: TGTGCCAGCTCACTCTTGACAGAGAACTATGGCTACACCTTC. Translating gives CASSLLTENYGYTF. The V and J genes are TRBV18 and TRBJ1-2, with D possibly matching TRBD1 (5 bases). In germline, CDR1 is KGHSH, CDR2 LQKENI. The CDR3 spans 14 residues. V gave up 4 bases and J gave up 2 bases, with 11 bases separating them.

The table lists this clone with a few counts. The chain recombines TRBV7-9 with TRBJ1-1; unclear D gene. The CDR3 sequence is 11 residues long. Germline CDR1 reads SEHNR; CDR2 reads FQNEAQ (reference sequence). The ends were cut back, 1 base at V and 10 bases at J, with 7 bases in the middle. The CDR3 sequence is CASSLEQGAFF. The DNA for the CDR3 is TGTGCCAGCAGCTTAGAACAAGGAGCTTTCTTT.

The gene calls are TRBV6-5 and TRBJ1-2, with D perhaps matching TRBD1 (6 bases). Germline V gene lookup returns CDR1 MNHEY and CDR2 SVGAGI. Deletions cut 6 bases from V and 7 bases from J, with 12 bases between. The CDR3 is 12 amino acids. For the CDR3, the DNA is TGTGCCAGCAGCCAAGGGGGGGCTGGCTACACCTTC. Its protein product is CASSQGGAGYTF.

The V gene is TRBV27, the J gene TRBJ1-3; D gene unclear. CDR1 MNHEY and CDR2 SMNVEV come from the germline V gene (reference sequence). There are 13 residues in the CDR3. V lost 6 bases and J 3 bases, leaving 9 bases between the germline ends. The CDR3 loop is CASRPSGGNTIYF. DNA of the CDR3: TGTGCCAGCAGGCCCTCAGGTGGAAACACCATATATTTT.

J is TRBJ2-1 and V is TRBV14; TRBD2 aligns across 9 bases. The CDR3 has 17 residues. After removal of 2 bases from V and 8 bases from J, the junction contained 13 bases not matched to a gene. Germline V lookup: CDR1 SGHDN, CDR2 FVKESK. The CDR3 region has the DNA TGTGCCAGCAGCCAATTCGGCGGGGGGGCCTCTGTCCATGAGCAGTTCTTC. Translated: CASSQFGGGASVHEQFF.

V is TRBV5-1 and J is TRBJ2-5; the D is unclear. CDR1 is SGHRS, CDR2 YFSETQ, per germline. V shed 3 bases and J shed 5 bases, with 11 bases lying between them. This CDR3 is 13 amino acids long. The CDR3 DNA follows: TGCGCCAGCAGCTCGTTCCCTGGCGAGACCCAGTACTTC. Amino acids: CASSSFPGETQYF. Supplemented by reference TRBV5-1 and TRBJ2-5, the full variable domain reads KAGVTQTPRYLIKTRGQQVTLSCSPISGHRSVSWYQQTPGQGLQFLFEYFSETQRNKGNFPGRFSGRQFSNSRSEMNVSTLELGDSALYLCASSSFPGETQYFGPGTRLLVL.

This clone showed up just a few times. The rearrangement joins TRBV14 to TRBJ2-7; maybe TRBD2 (6 bases). V was shortened by 0 bases and J by 5 bases, with 23 bases between the two germline ends. The CDR3 has 18 residues. The V gene's germline CDR1 is SGHDN and CDR2 FVKESK. The CDR3 spells CASSQDLGGGALVDEQYF. CDR3 DNA sequence: TGTGCCAGCAGCCAAGATCTTGGGGGAGGCGCGCTGGTCGACGAGCAGTACTTC.

V gene TRBV5-1 combines with J gene TRBJ2-7; D gene ambiguous. The germline gives CDR1 SGHRS, CDR2 YFSETQ. The CDR3 sequence is 13 residues long. The germline V and J ends were trimmed by 5 bases and 5 bases, with 14 bases remaining between them. CDR3 residues: CASSSPGGDEQYF. The CDR3 coding sequence is TGCGCCAGCAGTTCCCCGGGCGGCGACGAGCAGTACTTC. Full variable domain (remainder filled in from reference TRBV5-1 and TRBJ2-7): KAGVTQTPRYLIKTRGQQVTLSCSPISGHRSVSWYQQTPGQGLQFLFEYFSETQRNKGNFPGRFSGRQFSNSRSEMNVSTLELGDSALYLCASSSPGGDEQYFGPGTRLTVT.

The CDR3 protein is CASSHEDQGATNEKLFF. The CDR3 DNA is TGCGCCAGCAGCCATGAAGACCAGGGAGCAACTAATGAAAAACTGTTTTTT. This chain links TRBV4-1 with TRBJ1-4; possible D gene TRBD1, 5 bases. Germline V CDR1 and CDR2: MGHRA, YSYEKL. The CDR3 is 17 amino acids. V dropped 3 bases and J dropped 0 bases, with 14 bases sitting between them.

Only a few counts were recorded for this clone. V usage is TRBV11-2 and J usage is TRBJ1-2; D call uncertain. The CDR3 covers 13 residues. Germline CDR1 reads SGHAT; CDR2 reads FQNNGV. The germline V and J ends were trimmed by 5 bases and 1 base, with 8 bases remaining between them. Written as DNA, the CDR3 is TGTGCCAGCAGCAGCGGCCTTAACTATGGCTACACCTTC. Translating gives CASSSGLNYGYTF.

J is TRBJ2-5 and V is TRBV5-6; D is possibly TRBD2 (5 bases). There are 14 residues in the CDR3. Looked up from germline, CDR1 is SGHDT and CDR2 is YYEEEE. The V gene lost 1 base and the J gene lost 5 bases, with 12 bases spanning the gap. The CDR3 here is CASSLRNREETQYF. In DNA form, the CDR3 reads TGTGCCAGCAGCTTGCGAAATAGGGAGGAGACCCAGTACTTC.

This chain uses TRBV19 with TRBJ2-3; D is unclear. The CDR3 sequence is 13 residues long. With 5 bases removed from V and 6 bases from J, the gap between germline ends came to 12 bases. Germline-derived CDR1 and CDR2 are LNHDA and SQIVND (reference sequence). This CDR3 reads CASSPAPGDTQYF. The CDR3 nucleotides read TGTGCCAGTAGTCCGGCCCCTGGGGATACGCAGTATTTT.

V usage is TRBV18 and J usage is TRBJ2-5, with D unresolved. V lost 3 bases and J 5 bases, leaving 19 bases between the germline ends. In germline, CDR1 is KGHSH, CDR2 LQKENI. This CDR3 is built from 16 residues. This CDR3 reads CASSPAVMGRGETQYF. CDR3 bases: TGTGCCAGCTCACCTGCCGTCATGGGCCGTGGGGAGACCCAGTACTTC.

This rearrangement joins TRBV4-1 to TRBJ1-5; no reliable D call. Germline-derived CDR1 and CDR2 are MGHRA and YSYEKL. Trimming stripped 3 bases from V and 5 bases from J, with 14 bases between. This CDR3 has 15 residues. This CDR3 is CASSHYLAADQPQHF. The CDR3 DNA is TGCGCCAGCAGCCATTACTTGGCCGCGGATCAGCCCCAGCATTTT.

The chain recombines TRBV6-1 with TRBJ1-6; 9 nucleotides line up with TRBD1. The CDR3 consists of 15 residues. V shed 7 bases and J 2 bases; nucleotides not matched to a gene: 3. CDR1 and CDR2 (germline): MNHNS, SASEGT. CDR3 nucleotides: TGTGCCAGCATCAACAGGGGGCCCTATAATTCACCCCTCCACTTT. Its protein product is CASINRGPYNSPLHF.

V and J are TRBV27 and TRBJ2-1; 7 nucleotides line up with TRBD2. V lost 6 bases and J lost 7; bases outside the gene matches: 15. The CDR3 runs to 16 residues. Germline V gene data show CDR1 as MNHEY and CDR2 as SMNVEV (reference sequence). The CDR3 is CASSSHSGEGRNEQFF. CDR3 bases: TGTGCCAGCAGCTCCCACTCGGGGGAGGGGAGGAATGAGCAGTTCTTC.

The chain carries TRBV21-1 and TRBJ1-3. TRBV21-1 is flagged as a pseudogene. This CDR3 is built from 15 residues. The CDR3 loop reads CASSNRSTSGNTIYF. In nucleotides, the CDR3 is TGTGCCAGCAGCAATCGGAGTACCTCTGGAAACACCATATATTTT.